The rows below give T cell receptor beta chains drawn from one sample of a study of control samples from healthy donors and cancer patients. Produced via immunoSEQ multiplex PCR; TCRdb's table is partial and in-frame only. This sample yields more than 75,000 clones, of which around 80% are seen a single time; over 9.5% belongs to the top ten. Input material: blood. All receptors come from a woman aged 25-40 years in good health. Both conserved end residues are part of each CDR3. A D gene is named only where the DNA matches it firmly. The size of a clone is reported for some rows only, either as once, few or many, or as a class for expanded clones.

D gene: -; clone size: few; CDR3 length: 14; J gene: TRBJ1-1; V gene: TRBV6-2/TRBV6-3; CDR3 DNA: TGTGCCAGCAGTGGCCTCAGGGGTAACACTGAAGCTTTCTTT; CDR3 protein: CASSGLRGNTEAFF
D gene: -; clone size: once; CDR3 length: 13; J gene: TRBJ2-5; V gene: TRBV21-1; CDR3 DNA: TGTGCCAGCCTCCCCCGAGCCGGGGAGACCCAGTACTTC; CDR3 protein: CASLPRAGETQYF
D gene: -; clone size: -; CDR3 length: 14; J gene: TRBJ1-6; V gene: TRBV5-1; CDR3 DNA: TGCGCCAGCAGCTTGGGACCCAGGGGTTCACCCCTCCACTTT; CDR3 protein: CASSLGPRGSPLHF
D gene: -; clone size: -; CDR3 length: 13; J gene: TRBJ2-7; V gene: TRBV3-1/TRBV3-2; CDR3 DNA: TGTGCCAGCAGCCGCGGGGCAATTGGGGAGCAGTACTTC; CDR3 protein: CASSRGAIGEQYF
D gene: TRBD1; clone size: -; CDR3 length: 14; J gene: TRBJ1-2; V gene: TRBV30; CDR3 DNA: TGTGCCTGGAGCTCGACAGGGGGCGCGGGTGGCTACACCTTC; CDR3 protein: CAWSSTGGAGGYTF
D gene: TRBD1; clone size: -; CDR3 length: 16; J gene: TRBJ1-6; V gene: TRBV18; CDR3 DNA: TGTGCCAGCTCACCAAGTACGGGACAGGGCCGCTCACCCCTCCACTTT; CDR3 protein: CASSPSTGQGRSPLHF
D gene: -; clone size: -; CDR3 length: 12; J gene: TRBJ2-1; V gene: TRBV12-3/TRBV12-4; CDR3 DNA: TGTGCCAGCAGGGGTCGGGGAGATGAGCAGTTCTTC; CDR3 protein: CASRGRGDEQFF
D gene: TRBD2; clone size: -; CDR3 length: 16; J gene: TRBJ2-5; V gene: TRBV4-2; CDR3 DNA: TGTGCCAGCAGCCGGATAGCGGGGGGGCGCGGGGAGACCCAGTACTTC; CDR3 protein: CASSRIAGGRGETQYF
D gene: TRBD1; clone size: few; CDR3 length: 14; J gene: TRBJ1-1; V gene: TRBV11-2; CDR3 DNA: TGTGCCAGCAACTCTGTAGGGGGCAAGACTGAAGCTTTCTTT; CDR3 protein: CASNSVGGKTEAFF
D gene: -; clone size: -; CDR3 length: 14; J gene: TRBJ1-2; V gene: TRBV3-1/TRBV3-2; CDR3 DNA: TGTGCCAGCAGCCAAGAAGGGGACCACTATGGCTACACCTTC; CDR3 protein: CASSQEGDHYGYTF
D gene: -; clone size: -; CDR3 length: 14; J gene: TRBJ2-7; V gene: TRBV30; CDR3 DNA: TGTGCCTGGAGTGTACTGTACAGGTCCTACGAGCAGTACTTC; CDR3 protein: CAWSVLYRSYEQYF
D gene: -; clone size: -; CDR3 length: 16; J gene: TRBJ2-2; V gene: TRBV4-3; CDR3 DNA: TGCGCCAGCAGCCAGGATGGGCGGGCTTACACCGGGGAGCTGTTTTTT; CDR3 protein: CASSQDGRAYTGELFF
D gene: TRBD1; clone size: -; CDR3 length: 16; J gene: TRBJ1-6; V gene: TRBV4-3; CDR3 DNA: TGCGCCAGCAGCCAAGAAATTGGAGGGGGCTCTTCACCCCTCCACTTT; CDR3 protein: CASSQEIGGGSSPLHF
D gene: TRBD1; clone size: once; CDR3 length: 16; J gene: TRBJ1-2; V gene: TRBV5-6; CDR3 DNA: TGTGCCAGCAGCTTTGTCACAATGACAGGGGGCGTTGGCTACACCTTC; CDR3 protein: CASSFVTMTGGVGYTF
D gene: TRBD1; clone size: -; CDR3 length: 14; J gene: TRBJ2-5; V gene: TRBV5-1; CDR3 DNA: TGCGCCAGCAGCCAACAGGGGTCCCAAGAGACCCAGTACTTC; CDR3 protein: CASSQQGSQETQYF
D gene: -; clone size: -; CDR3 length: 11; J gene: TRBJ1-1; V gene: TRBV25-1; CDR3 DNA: TGTGCCAGCCGTCTAACCACTGAAGCTTTCTTT; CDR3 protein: CASRLTTEAFF
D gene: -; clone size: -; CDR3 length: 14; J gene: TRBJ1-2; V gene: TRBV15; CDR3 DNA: TGTGCCACCAGCAGCGCCGGGGGGGGCCGTGGCTACACCTTC; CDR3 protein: CATSSAGGGRGYTF
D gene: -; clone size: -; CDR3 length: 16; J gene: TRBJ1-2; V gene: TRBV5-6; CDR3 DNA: TGTGCCAGCAGCTTGGTTCAGGAGGCAACTATGCTTGGCTACACCTTC; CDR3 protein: CASSLVQEATMLGYTF
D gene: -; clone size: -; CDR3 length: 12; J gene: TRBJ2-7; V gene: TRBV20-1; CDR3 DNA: TGCAGTGCTAGTCAGGCCTCCTACGAGCAGTACTTC; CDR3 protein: CSASQASYEQYF
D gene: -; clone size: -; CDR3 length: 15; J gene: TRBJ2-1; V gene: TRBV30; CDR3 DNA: TGTGCCTGGAGTGTATCCGGGGGCCCCTACAATGAGCAGTTCTTC; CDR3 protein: CAWSVSGGPYNEQFF
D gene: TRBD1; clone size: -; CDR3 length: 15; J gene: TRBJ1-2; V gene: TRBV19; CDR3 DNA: TGTGCCAGTAGTATAGCGGCAGGGGGGCAGTATGGCTACACCTTC; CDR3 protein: CASSIAAGGQYGYTF
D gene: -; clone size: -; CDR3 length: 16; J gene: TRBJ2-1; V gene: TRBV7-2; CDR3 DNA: TGTGCCAGCAGCCGTCGGAGACTAGGCTCCTACAATGAGCAGTTCTTC; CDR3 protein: CASSRRRLGSYNEQFF
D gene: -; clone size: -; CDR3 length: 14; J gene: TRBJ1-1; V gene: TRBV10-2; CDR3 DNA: TGCGCCAGCAGTGAGTCGCGGGGGGGTACTGAAGCTTTCTTT; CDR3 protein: CASSESRGGTEAFF
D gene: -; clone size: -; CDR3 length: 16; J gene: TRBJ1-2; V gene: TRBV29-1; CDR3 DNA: TGCAGCGTTGAAGATCTGGACCTAACCTCTAACTATGGCTACACCTTC; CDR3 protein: CSVEDLDLTSNYGYTF
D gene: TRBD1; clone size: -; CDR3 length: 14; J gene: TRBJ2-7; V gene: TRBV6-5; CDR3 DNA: TGTGCCAGCAGCTCTTCGACAGGGTCCTACGAGCAGTACTTC; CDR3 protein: CASSSSTGSYEQYF
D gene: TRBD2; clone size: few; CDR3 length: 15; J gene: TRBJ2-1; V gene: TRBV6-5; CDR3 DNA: TGTGCCAGCAGTTACTCCCCTAGCGGGGGAGGTGAGCAGTTCTTC; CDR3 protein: CASSYSPSGGGEQFF
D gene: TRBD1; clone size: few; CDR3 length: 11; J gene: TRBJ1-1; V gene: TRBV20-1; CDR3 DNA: TGCAGTGCGTTGGGGACAGGAGGGGCTTTCTTT; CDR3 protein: CSALGTGGAFF
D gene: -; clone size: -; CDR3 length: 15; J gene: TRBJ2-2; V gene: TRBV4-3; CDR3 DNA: TGCGCCAGCAGCCAACAACTAGCTAACACCGGGGAGCTGTTTTTT; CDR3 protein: CASSQQLANTGELFF
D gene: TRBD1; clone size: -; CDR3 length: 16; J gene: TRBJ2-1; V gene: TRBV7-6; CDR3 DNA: TGTGCCAGCAGCTTAACGGGACAGGCTCTCTACAATGAGCAGTTCTTC; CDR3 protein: CASSLTGQALYNEQFF
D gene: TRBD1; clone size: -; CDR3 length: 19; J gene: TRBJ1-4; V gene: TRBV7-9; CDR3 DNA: TGTGCCAGCAGCTTAGCCTCTCCAGCTTACAGGGGGCCTAATGAAAAACTGTTTTTT; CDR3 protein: CASSLASPAYRGPNEKLFF
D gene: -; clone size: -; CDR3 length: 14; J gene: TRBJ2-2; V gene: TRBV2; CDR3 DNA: TGTGCCAGCACCCCGAGCACGAACACCGGGGAGCTGTTTTTT; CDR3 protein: CASTPSTNTGELFF
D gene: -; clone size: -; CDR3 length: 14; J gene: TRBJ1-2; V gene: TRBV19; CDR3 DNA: TGTGCCAGTAGTATGGGAGGGTCCCTCTATGGCTACACCTTC; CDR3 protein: CASSMGGSLYGYTF
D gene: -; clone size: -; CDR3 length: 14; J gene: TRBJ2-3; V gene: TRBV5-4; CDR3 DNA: TGTGCCAGCAGCTTGGAGTCCGGCGCAGATACGCAGTATTTT; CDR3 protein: CASSLESGADTQYF
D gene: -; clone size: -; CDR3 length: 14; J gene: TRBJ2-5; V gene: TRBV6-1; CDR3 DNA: TGTGCCAGCAGTGAAGCTAGCTTTGGGCAGACCCAGTACTTC; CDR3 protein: CASSEASFGQTQYF
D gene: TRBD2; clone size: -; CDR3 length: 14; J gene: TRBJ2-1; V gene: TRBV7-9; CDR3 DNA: TGTGCCAGCAGCCAATTCAGGGAGGGCAATGAGCAGTTCTTC; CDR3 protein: CASSQFREGNEQFF
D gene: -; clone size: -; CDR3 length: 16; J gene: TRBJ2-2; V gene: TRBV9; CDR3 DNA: TGTGCCAGCAGCGTAGACCCGGGGGTGAACACCGGGGAGCTGTTTTTT; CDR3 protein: CASSVDPGVNTGELFF
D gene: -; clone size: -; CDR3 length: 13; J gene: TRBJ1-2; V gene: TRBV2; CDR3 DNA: TGTGCCAGCAGGTCATGGGGGGACTATGGCTACACCTTC; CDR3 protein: CASRSWGDYGYTF
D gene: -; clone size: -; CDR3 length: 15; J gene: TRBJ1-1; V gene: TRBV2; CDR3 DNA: TGTGCCAGCATCTTAGACTCCGGGCCAGGGACTGAAGCTTTCTTT; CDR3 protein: CASILDSGPGTEAFF
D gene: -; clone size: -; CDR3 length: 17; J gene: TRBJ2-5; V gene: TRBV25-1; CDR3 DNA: TGTGCCAGCAGTGAATCTATCTGGACAGCGGGTGAGGAGACCCAGTACTTC; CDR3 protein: CASSESIWTAGEETQYF
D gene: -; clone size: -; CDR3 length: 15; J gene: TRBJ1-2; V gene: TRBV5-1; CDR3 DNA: TGCGCCAGCAGCTTGGAAATGGACAGTACGAAGGGCTACACCTTC; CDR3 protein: CASSLEMDSTKGYTF